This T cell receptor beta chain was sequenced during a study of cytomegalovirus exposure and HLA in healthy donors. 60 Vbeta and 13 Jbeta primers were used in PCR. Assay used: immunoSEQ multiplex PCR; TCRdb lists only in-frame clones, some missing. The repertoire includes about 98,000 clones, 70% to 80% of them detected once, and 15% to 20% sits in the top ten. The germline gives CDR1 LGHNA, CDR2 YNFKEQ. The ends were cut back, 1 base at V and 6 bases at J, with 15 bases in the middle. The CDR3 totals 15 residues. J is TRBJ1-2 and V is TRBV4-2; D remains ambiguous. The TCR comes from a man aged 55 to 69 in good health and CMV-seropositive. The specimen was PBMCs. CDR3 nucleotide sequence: TGTGCCAGCAGCCAAGGGGCGGGGAGGGCCAATGGCTACACCTTC. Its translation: CASSQGAGRANGYTF.